The rows below give T cell receptor beta chains drawn from one sample of a study of blood T cells in healthy people across ages. A single record per CDR3 protein comes from TCRdb applying MiXCR to the 5' RACE reads. The repertoire has approximately 400,000 distinct CDR3 sequences, about half of them found once; the top ten carry 45% to 65%. Sequenced sample: blood. These receptors all stem from a man between 60 and 75 years old in good health. Both conserved end residues are part of each CDR3. D genes are given only for firm matches. Only some rows state a clone size, as once, few, many or a class for expanded clones.

J gene: TRBJ2-7
D gene: TRBD2
clone size: few
V gene: TRBV4-2
CDR3 protein: CASSHGLAVSYEQYF
CDR3 DNA: TGTGCCAGCAGCCACGGACTAGCGGTATCCTACGAGCAGTACTTC

J gene: TRBJ2-5
D gene: NA
clone size: once
V gene: TRBV7-9
CDR3 protein: CASSLDGIVETQYF
CDR3 DNA: TGTGCCAGCAGCTTAGACGGGATTGTAGAGACCCAGTACTTC

J gene: TRBJ1-5
D gene: NA
clone size: NA
V gene: TRBV20-1
CDR3 protein: CSARDPGQGNQPQHF
CDR3 DNA: TGCAGTGCTAGAGATCCGGGGCAAGGAAATCAGCCCCAGCATTTT

J gene: TRBJ2-7
D gene: NA
clone size: NA
V gene: TRBV6-5
CDR3 protein: CASRLSDEVYSYEQYF
CDR3 DNA: TGTGCCAGCAGACTTAGTGACGAAGTCTATTCCTACGAGCAGTACTTT

J gene: TRBJ2-5
D gene: NA
clone size: many
V gene: TRBV6-5
CDR3 protein: CASSYSDQKGETQYF
CDR3 DNA: TGTGCCAGCAGTTACTCGGATCAAAAGGGGGAGACCCAGTACTTC

J gene: TRBJ1-1
D gene: TRBD1
clone size: few
V gene: TRBV28
CDR3 protein: CASILGGTANTEAFF
CDR3 DNA: TGTGCCAGCATCTTGGGGGGGACAGCGAACACTGAAGCTTTCTTT

J gene: TRBJ2-7
D gene: TRBD2
clone size: NA
V gene: TRBV7-2
CDR3 protein: CASRRTSGNDEQYF
CDR3 DNA: TGTGCCAGCAGGCGGACTAGCGGGAACGACGAGCAGTACTTC

J gene: TRBJ2-1
D gene: NA
clone size: NA
V gene: TRBV24-1
CDR3 protein: CATRGRDSGNEQFF
CDR3 DNA: TGTGCCACACGGGGGAGGGACAGCGGAAATGAGCAGTTCTTC

J gene: TRBJ1-6
D gene: NA
clone size: NA
V gene: TRBV20-1
CDR3 protein: CSARQGASLPLHF
CDR3 DNA: TGCAGTGCTAGGCAGGGAGCGTCGCTACCCCTCCACTTT

J gene: TRBJ2-1
D gene: NA
clone size: NA
V gene: TRBV9
CDR3 protein: CASSSSATSYNEQFF
CDR3 DNA: TGTGCCAGCAGCTCTAGCGCCACCTCCTACAATGAGCAGTTCTTC

J gene: TRBJ2-1
D gene: TRBD2
clone size: NA
V gene: TRBV7-2
CDR3 protein: CASTVASGRRREQFF
CDR3 DNA: TGTGCCAGCACCGTGGCTAGCGGGAGACGCCGTGAGCAGTTCTTC

J gene: TRBJ2-5
D gene: TRBD2
clone size: NA
V gene: TRBV19
CDR3 protein: CASSSLRTSGQETQYF
CDR3 DNA: TGTGCCAGTAGTTCCCTCCGGACTAGCGGGCAAGAGACCCAGTACTTC

J gene: TRBJ2-3
D gene: TRBD1
clone size: once
V gene: TRBV7-6
CDR3 protein: CASSVGQGYDTQYF
CDR3 DNA: TGTGCCAGCAGCGTGGGACAGGGGTACGATACGCAGTATTTT

J gene: TRBJ1-4
D gene: NA
clone size: NA
V gene: TRBV29-1
CDR3 protein: CSVGGWGEKLFF
CDR3 DNA: TGCAGCGTTGGGGGATGGGGTGAAAAACTGTTTTTT

J gene: TRBJ2-1
D gene: NA
clone size: NA
V gene: TRBV29-1
CDR3 protein: CSAGALEGGEQFF
CDR3 DNA: TGCAGCGCCGGGGCGTTAGAGGGGGGTGAGCAGTTCTTC

J gene: TRBJ2-7
D gene: TRBD2
clone size: NA
V gene: TRBV7-2
CDR3 protein: CASSLLASGSTRSYEQYF
CDR3 DNA: TGTGCCAGCAGCTTGTTAGCTAGCGGGAGCACGAGGTCCTACGAGCAGTACTTC

J gene: TRBJ1-2
D gene: NA
clone size: NA
V gene: TRBV29-1
CDR3 protein: CSVEDGGAGYGYTF
CDR3 DNA: TGCAGCGTTGAAGATGGGGGCGCCGGCTATGGCTACACCTTC

J gene: TRBJ2-3
D gene: TRBD2
clone size: once
V gene: TRBV11-2
CDR3 protein: CASSPLPGRGGSDTLYF
CDR3 DNA: TGTGCCAGCAGCCCCCTCCCTGGGCGGGGGGGATCAGATACGCTGTATTTT

J gene: TRBJ2-3
D gene: TRBD2
clone size: NA
V gene: TRBV6-1
CDR3 protein: CASMRASGSNTDTQYF
CDR3 DNA: TGTGCCAGCATGAGGGCTAGCGGGTCGAACACAGATACGCAGTATTTT

J gene: TRBJ2-7
D gene: TRBD1
clone size: NA
V gene: TRBV3-1
CDR3 protein: CASRRTGAPYNEQYF
CDR3 DNA: TGTGCCAGCAGACGGACAGGAGCACCCTACAATGAGCAGTACTTC

J gene: TRBJ2-1
D gene: NA
clone size: few
V gene: TRBV20-1
CDR3 protein: CSARGQGWYNEQFF
CDR3 DNA: TGCAGTGCTAGAGGGCAGGGATGGTACAATGAGCAGTTCTTC

J gene: TRBJ2-3
D gene: NA
clone size: few
V gene: TRBV5-1
CDR3 protein: CASSPSSTGSTDTQYF
CDR3 DNA: TGCGCCAGCAGCCCCTCAAGTACGGGGAGCACAGATACGCAGTATTTT

J gene: TRBJ2-1
D gene: TRBD1
clone size: few
V gene: TRBV7-9
CDR3 protein: CASSPPGQADNEQFF
CDR3 DNA: TGTGCCAGCAGCCCGCCGGGACAGGCGGACAATGAGCAGTTCTTC

J gene: TRBJ2-5
D gene: NA
clone size: NA
V gene: TRBV9
CDR3 protein: CASSMRPERRETQYF
CDR3 DNA: TGTGCCAGCAGCATGCGTCCGGAAAGGCGAGAGACCCAGTACTTC

J gene: TRBJ2-1
D gene: TRBD2
clone size: NA
V gene: TRBV6-5
CDR3 protein: CASRPGGSGGDNEQFF
CDR3 DNA: TGTGCCAGCAGACCTGGCGGTAGCGGGGGGGACAATGAGCAGTTCTTC

J gene: TRBJ2-1
D gene: TRBD1
clone size: NA
V gene: TRBV12-3/TRBV12-4
CDR3 protein: CAGSPGQGATLEFF
CDR3 DNA: TGTGCCGGCAGTCCGGGTCAGGGGGCTACGCTCGAGTTCTTC

J gene: TRBJ2-7
D gene: NA
clone size: few
V gene: TRBV5-1
CDR3 protein: CASRVTQGEQYF
CDR3 DNA: TGCGCCAGCAGGGTCACCCAGGGGGAGCAGTACTTC

J gene: TRBJ2-3
D gene: TRBD2
clone size: once
V gene: TRBV20-1
CDR3 protein: CSAPTSGITDTQYF
CDR3 DNA: TGCAGTGCACCCACTAGCGGGATCACAGATACGCAGTATTTT

J gene: TRBJ2-7
D gene: NA
clone size: once
V gene: TRBV6-2/TRBV6-3
CDR3 protein: CASGDRLGYEQYF
CDR3 DNA: TGTGCCAGCGGCGACCGGCTGGGGTATGAGCAGTACTTC

J gene: TRBJ1-2
D gene: TRBD1
clone size: NA
V gene: TRBV20-1
CDR3 protein: CSATRGFDYGYTF
CDR3 DNA: TGCAGTGCTACCAGGGGGTTTGACTATGGCTACACCTTC

J gene: TRBJ2-5
D gene: NA
clone size: NA
V gene: TRBV27
CDR3 protein: CASSEQDNEQYF
CDR3 DNA: TGTGCCAGCAGTGAACAGGACAATGAGCAGTACTTC

J gene: TRBJ1-2
D gene: TRBD1
clone size: NA
V gene: TRBV5-1
CDR3 protein: CASSFDRDRGQNGYTF
CDR3 DNA: TGCGCCAGCAGCTTTGACCGGGACAGGGGGCAGAATGGCTACACCTTC

J gene: TRBJ2-2
D gene: NA
clone size: NA
V gene: TRBV6-2/TRBV6-3
CDR3 protein: CASTLRWLAPGGPGELFF
CDR3 DNA: TGTGCCAGCACCTTACGTTGGCTGGCTCCCGGGGGCCCCGGGGAGCTGTTTTTT

J gene: TRBJ1-1
D gene: TRBD1
clone size: NA
V gene: TRBV28
CDR3 protein: CASSLGTVMNTEAFF
CDR3 DNA: TGTGCCAGCAGTCTTGGGACAGTAATGAACACTGAAGCTTTCTTT

J gene: TRBJ2-7
D gene: NA
clone size: NA
V gene: TRBV28
CDR3 protein: CASKETGGIYEQYF
CDR3 DNA: TGTGCCAGCAAAGAGACAGGAGGTATATACGAGCAGTACTTC

J gene: TRBJ2-4
D gene: NA
clone size: NA
V gene: TRBV5-6
CDR3 protein: CASSLQNIQYF
CDR3 DNA: TGTGCCAGCAGCTTGCAAAACATTCAGTACTTC

J gene: TRBJ2-1
D gene: TRBD1
clone size: NA
V gene: TRBV14
CDR3 protein: CASSRQGAVTLRGSPYNEQFF
CDR3 DNA: TGTGCCAGCAGCCGACAGGGGGCTGTGACCCTTAGGGGAAGCCCCTACAATGAGCAGTTCTTC